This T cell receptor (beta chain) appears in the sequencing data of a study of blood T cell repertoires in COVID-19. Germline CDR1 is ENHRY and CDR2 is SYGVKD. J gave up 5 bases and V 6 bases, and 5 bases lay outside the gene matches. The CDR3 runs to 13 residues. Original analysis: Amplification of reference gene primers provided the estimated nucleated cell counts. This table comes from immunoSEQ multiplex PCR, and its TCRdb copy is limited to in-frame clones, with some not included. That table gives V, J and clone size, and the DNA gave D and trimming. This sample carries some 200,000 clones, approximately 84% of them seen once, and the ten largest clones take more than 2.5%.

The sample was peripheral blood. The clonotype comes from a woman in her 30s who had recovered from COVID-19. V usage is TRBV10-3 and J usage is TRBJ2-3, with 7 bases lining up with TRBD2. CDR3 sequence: CAISGTMQDTQYF. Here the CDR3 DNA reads TGTGCCATCAGCGGGACTATGCAAGATACGCAGTATTTT.